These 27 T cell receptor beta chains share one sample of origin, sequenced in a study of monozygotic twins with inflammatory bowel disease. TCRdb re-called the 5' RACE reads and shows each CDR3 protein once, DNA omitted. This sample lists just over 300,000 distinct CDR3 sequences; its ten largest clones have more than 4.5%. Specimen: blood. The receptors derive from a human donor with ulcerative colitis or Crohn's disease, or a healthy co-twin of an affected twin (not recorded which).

The CDR3 spells CASTGNNSPLHF. This chain joins TRBV12-3 or TRBV12-4 and TRBJ1-6; TCRdb's assignment of TRBD1 cannot be checked, as there is no DNA. The CDR3 is made up of 12 amino acids.

The CDR3 is CASSSPPESTGELFF. The chain carries TRBV12-3 or TRBV12-4 and TRBJ2-2; lacking DNA, the TRBD1 call made by TCRdb goes unchecked. The CDR3 totals 15 residues.

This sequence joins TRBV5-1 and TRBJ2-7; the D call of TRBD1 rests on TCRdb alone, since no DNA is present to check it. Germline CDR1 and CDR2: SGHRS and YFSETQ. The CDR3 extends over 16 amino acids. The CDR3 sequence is CASSLGKVPEAYEQYF.

Here the CDR3 reads CASSRYHRAISYEQYF. This chain links TRBV7-2 with TRBJ2-7; TCRdb lists TRBD1, though no DNA is available to test this call. Per the germline V gene, CDR1 is SGHTA and CDR2 is FQGNSA. There are 16 residues in the CDR3.

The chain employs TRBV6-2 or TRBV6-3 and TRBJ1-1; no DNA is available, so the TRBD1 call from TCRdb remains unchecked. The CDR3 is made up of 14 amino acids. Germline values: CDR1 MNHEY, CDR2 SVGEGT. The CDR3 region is CASSTGQGNTEAFF.

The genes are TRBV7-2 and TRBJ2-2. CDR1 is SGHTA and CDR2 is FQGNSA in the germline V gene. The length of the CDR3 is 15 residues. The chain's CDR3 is CASSFARLNTGELFF.

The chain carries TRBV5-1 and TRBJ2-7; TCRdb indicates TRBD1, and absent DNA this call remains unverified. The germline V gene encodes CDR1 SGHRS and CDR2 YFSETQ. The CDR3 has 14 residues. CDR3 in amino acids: CASTEGGASYEQYF.

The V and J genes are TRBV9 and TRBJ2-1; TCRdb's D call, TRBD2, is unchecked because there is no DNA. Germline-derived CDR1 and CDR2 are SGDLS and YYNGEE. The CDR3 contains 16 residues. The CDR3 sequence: CASSVGASGQWEEQFF.

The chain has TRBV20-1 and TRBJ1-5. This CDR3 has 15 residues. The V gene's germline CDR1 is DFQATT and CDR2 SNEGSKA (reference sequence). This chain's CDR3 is CSARSGGSGNQPQHF.

This CDR3 is CASSPQGFEQYF. The V call is TRBV12-3 or TRBV12-4, the J call TRBJ2-7; the D call from TCRdb, TRBD1, cannot be confirmed without DNA. The CDR3 is 12 amino acids.

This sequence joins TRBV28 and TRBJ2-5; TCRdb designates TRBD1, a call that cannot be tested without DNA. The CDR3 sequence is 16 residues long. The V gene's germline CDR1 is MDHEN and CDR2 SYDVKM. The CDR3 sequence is CASSRGGTGFAMTQYF.

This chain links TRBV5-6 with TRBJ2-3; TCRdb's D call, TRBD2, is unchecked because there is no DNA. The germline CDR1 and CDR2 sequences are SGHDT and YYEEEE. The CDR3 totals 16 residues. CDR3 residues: CASSLVSGGLSDTQYF.

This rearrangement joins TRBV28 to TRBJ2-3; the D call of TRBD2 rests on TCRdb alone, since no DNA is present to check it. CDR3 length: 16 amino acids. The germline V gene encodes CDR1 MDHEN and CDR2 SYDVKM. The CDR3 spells CASSTRNGRAVDTQYF. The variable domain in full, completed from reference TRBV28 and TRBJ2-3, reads DVKVTQSSRYLVKRTGEKVFLECVQDMDHENMFWYRQDPGLGLRLIYFSYDVKMKEKGDIPEGYSVSREKKERFSLILESASTNQTSMYLCASSTRNGRAVDTQYFGPGTRLTVL.

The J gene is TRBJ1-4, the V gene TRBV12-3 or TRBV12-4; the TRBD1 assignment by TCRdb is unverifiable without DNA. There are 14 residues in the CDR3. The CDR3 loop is CASGPTGKREKLFF.

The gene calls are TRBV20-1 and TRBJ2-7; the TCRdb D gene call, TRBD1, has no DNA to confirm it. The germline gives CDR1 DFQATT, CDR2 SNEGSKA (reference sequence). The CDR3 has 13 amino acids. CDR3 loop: CSAPWGGTYEQYF.

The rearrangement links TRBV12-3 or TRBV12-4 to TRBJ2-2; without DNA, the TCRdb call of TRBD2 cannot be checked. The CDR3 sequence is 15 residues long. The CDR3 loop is CASSLRVRNTGELFF.

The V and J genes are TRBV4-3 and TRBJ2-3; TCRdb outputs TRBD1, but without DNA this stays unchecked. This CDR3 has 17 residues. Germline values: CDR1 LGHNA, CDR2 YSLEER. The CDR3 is CASSRRTGTGFRDTQYF.

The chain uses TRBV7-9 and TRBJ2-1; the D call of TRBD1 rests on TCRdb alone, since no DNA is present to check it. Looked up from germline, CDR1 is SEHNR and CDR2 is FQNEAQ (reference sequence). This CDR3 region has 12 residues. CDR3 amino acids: CASSSRGGEQFF. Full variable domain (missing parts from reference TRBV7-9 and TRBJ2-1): DTGVSQNPRHKITKRGQNVTFRCDPISEHNRLYWYRQTLGQGPEFLTYFQNEAQLEKSRLLSDRFSAERPKGSFSTLEIQRTEQGDSAMYLCASSSRGGEQFFGPGTRLTVL.

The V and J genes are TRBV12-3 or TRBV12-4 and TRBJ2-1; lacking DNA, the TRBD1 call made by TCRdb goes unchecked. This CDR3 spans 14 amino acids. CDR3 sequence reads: CATMFDRIEGEQFF.

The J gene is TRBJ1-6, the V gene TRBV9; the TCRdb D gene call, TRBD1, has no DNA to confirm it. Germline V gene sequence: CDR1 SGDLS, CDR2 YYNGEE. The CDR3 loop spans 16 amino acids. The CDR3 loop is CASSVALGGYNSPLHF.

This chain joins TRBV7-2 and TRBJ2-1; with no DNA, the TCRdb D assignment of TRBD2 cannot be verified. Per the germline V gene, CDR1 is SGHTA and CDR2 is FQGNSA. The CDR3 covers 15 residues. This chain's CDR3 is CASSLASGGANEQFF.

CDR3 amino acids: CASSGRGLDYETQYF. This chain connects TRBV9 to TRBJ2-5; the TRBD2 assignment by TCRdb is unverifiable without DNA. Germline V CDR1 and CDR2: SGDLS, YYNGEE. The CDR3 spans 15 residues. Supplemented by reference TRBV9 and TRBJ2-5, the full variable domain reads DSGVTQTPKHLITATGQRVTLRCSPRSGDLSVYWYQQSLDQGLQFLIQYYNGEERAKGNILERFSAQQFPDLHSELNLSSLELGDSALYFCASSGRGLDYETQYFGPGTRLLVL.

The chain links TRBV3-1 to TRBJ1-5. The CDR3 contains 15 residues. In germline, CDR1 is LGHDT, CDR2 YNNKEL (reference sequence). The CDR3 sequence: CASSKGSGSNQPQHF. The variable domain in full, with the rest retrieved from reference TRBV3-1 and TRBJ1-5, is DTAVSQTPKYLVTQMGNDKSIKCEQNLGHDTMYWYKQDSKKFLKIMFSYNNKELIINETVPNRFSPKSPDKAHLNLHINSLELGDSAVYFCASSKGSGSNQPQHFGDGTRLSIL.

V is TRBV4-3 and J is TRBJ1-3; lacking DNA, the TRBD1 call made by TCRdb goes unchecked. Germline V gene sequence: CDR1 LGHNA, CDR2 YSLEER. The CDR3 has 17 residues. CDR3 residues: CASSERAAGVSGNTIYF.

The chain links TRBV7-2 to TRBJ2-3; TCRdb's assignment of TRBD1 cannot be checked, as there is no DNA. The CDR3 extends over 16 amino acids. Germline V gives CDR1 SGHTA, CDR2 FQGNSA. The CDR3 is CASSSYRGRYTDTQYF.

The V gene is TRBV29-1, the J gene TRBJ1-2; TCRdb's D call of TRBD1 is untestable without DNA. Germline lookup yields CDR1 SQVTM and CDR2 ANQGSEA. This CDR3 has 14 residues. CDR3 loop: CSLRDRESNYGYTF.

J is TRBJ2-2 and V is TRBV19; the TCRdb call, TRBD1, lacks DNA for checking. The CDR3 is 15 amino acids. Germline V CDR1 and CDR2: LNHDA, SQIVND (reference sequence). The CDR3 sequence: CASSMVQGAVGELFF.